This is a list of T cell receptor beta chains from one sample in a study of T cells in Graves' hyperthyroidism and ophthalmopathy. TCRdb analysed the multiplex PCR reads with MiXCR anew, one entry per CDR3 protein. The table lists about 290,000 distinct CDR3 sequences, about a sixth of them singletons, with around 55% in the top ten. Sequenced: blood. The receptors stem from a woman aged 55-70 years with Graves' ophthalmopathy. CDR3s include the opening cysteine and the closing phenylalanine or tryptophan. Fields, in order: V gene, CDR3 protein.

v_call: TRBV19
cdr3_aa: CASSRRAAAGYTF

v_call: TRBV7-2
cdr3_aa: CASSQLKGHWENTGELFF

v_call: TRBV27
cdr3_aa: CASSFGGISNQPQHF

v_call: TRBV18
cdr3_aa: CASSLRDGTISF

v_call: TRBV5-6
cdr3_aa: CASRLAGGLYEQYF

v_call: TRBV28
cdr3_aa: CASSFSGRADEQYF

v_call: TRBV7-2
cdr3_aa: CASSRLASYEQYF

v_call: TRBV6-2/TRBV6-3
cdr3_aa: CASSQREKQFF

v_call: TRBV4-3
cdr3_aa: CASSQDLRDFGYTF

v_call: TRBV11-2
cdr3_aa: CASSLVAGRQETQYF

v_call: TRBV5-1
cdr3_aa: CASSVGQTSTDTQYF

v_call: TRBV5-6
cdr3_aa: CASSPDSWSSYNEQFF

v_call: TRBV28
cdr3_aa: CASSGLAGGRATYNEQFF

v_call: TRBV7-3
cdr3_aa: CASSPGGSSSPLHF

v_call: TRBV20-1
cdr3_aa: CSARDREGFEKLFF

v_call: TRBV7-9
cdr3_aa: CASRRNRGGGGEQFF

v_call: TRBV20-1
cdr3_aa: CSARGRGRVTNGYTF

v_call: TRBV5-6
cdr3_aa: CASSFKGVGSTDTQYF

v_call: TRBV7-6
cdr3_aa: CASSLEISGGTSYNEQFF

v_call: TRBV25-1
cdr3_aa: CASRAYSGGPYEQYF

v_call: TRBV4-3
cdr3_aa: CASSQEGWEEQFF

v_call: TRBV6-1
cdr3_aa: CASSAGVDQPQHF

v_call: TRBV6-1
cdr3_aa: CASSSYSGRAEGEQYF

v_call: TRBV30
cdr3_aa: CAWEKQGFNEKLFF

v_call: TRBV6-1
cdr3_aa: CASSARDRSSYEQYF

v_call: TRBV28
cdr3_aa: CASSSSGLAYEQYF

v_call: TRBV10-3
cdr3_aa: CAISESASVRGLNEKLFF

v_call: TRBV13
cdr3_aa: CASSYARWSGQGSYGYTF

v_call: TRBV7-2
cdr3_aa: CASSLPGATEAFF

v_call: TRBV7-9
cdr3_aa: CASSFTGTGAREQYF

v_call: TRBV5-1
cdr3_aa: CASSPKGGLREYGYTF

v_call: TRBV5-1
cdr3_aa: CASSPRAVQETQYF

v_call: TRBV5-8
cdr3_aa: CASSLAVASTEAFF

v_call: TRBV11-3
cdr3_aa: CASSLTTGNTEAFF

v_call: TRBV10-3
cdr3_aa: CAISESGGYTDTQYF

v_call: TRBV20-1
cdr3_aa: CSANRGGETQYF

v_call: TRBV15
cdr3_aa: CATSREYRESYGYTF

v_call: TRBV24-1
cdr3_aa: CATSASGSKYEQFF